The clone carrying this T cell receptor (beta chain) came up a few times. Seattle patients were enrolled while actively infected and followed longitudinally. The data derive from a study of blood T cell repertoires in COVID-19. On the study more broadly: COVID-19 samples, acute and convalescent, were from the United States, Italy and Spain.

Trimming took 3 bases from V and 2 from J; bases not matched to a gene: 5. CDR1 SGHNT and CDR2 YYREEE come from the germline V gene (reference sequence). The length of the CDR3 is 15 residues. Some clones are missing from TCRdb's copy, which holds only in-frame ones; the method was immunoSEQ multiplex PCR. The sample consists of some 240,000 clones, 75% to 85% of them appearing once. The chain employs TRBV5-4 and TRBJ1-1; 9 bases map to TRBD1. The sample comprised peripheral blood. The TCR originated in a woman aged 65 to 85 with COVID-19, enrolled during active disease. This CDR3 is CASSYETGGNTEAFF. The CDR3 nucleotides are TGTGCCAGCAGCTATGAGACAGGGGGAAACACTGAAGCTTTCTTT.